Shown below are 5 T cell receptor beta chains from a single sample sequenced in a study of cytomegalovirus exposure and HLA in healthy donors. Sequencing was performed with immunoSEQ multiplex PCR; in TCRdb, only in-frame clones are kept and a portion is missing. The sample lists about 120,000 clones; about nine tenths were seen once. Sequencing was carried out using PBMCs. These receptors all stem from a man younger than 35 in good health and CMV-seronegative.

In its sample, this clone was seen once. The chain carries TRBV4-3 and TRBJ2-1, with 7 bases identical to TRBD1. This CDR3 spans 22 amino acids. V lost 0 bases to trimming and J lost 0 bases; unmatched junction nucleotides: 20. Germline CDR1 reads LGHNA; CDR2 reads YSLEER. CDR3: CASSQDNRPGQPIFSSYNEQFF. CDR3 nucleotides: TGCGCCAGCAGCCAAGATAATCGTCCGGGACAGCCCATATTCAGCTCCTACAATGAGCAGTTCTTC.

The CDR3 reads CASSSLPGTGDNEQFF. The CDR3 bases are TGTGCCAGCAGTTCGCTCCCGGGGACAGGGGACAATGAGCAGTTCTTC. The V and J genes are TRBV28 and TRBJ2-1; 10 bases align to TRBD1. The germline V gene encodes CDR1 MDHEN and CDR2 SYDVKM. V trimming: 4 bases; J trimming: 5 bases; junction bases outside the gene matches: 8. CDR3 length equals 16 residues.

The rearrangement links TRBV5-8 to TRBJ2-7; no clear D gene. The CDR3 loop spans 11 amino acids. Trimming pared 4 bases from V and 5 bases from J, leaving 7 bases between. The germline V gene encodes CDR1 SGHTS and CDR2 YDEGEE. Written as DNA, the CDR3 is TGTGCCAGCAGCCCAAGCCACGAGCAGTACTTC. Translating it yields CASSPSHEQYF.

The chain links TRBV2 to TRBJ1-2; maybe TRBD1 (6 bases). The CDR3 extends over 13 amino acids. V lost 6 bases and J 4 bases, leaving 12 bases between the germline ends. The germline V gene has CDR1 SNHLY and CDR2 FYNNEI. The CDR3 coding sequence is TGTGCCAGCAGGACCGGACAGCTCTATGGCTACACCTTC. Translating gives CASRTGQLYGYTF.

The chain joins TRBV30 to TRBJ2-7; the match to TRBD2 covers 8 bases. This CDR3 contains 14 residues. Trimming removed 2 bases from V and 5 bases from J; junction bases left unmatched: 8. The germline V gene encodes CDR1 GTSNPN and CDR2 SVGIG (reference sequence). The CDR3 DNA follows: TGTGCCTGGAGTTTAAGCGGGGGATATCACGAGCAGTACTTC. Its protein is CAWSLSGGYHEQYF. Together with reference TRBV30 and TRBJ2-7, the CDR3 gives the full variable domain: SQTIHQWPATLVQPVGSPLSLECTVEGTSNPNLYWYRQAAGRGLQLLFYSVGIGQISSEVPQNLSASRPQDRQFILSSKKLLLSDSGFYLCAWSLSGGYHEQYFGPGTRLTVT.